This TCR beta chain appears in the sequencing data of a study of molecular identifiers for immune sequencing clone quantification (dated by TCRdb to 2017 to 2018). Describing the broader study: For a replicate experiment, RNA from approximately 20,000 or 100,000 naive CD8 T cells was divided into five aliquots, of which four were sequenced. The study was a methods study using CD8 T cells to benchmark molecular-identifier clustering-based TCR repertoire sequencing (MIDCIRS) and TCR RNA copy counting.

The CDR3 spans 15 residues, from the cysteine through the phenylalanine. The DNA shown is the 45-base CDR3, in frame from base 1. The library came from PCR. The reads were generated on a NextSeq 500. Preparation of bulk TCR libraries followed a previously described approach, with the TCR primers listed in Table S5. Total RNA was purified with the Qiagen AllPrep DNA/RNA kit. Before analysis, reads from multiple sequencing runs of the same library were pooled. The paper's processing steps were these. Reads were retained only if an exact TCR constant sequence was present, and the retained reads were trimmed to 150 nt and grouped according to their 12-nt molecular barcodes. Within each barcode group, reads were sub-clustered at a 15% Levenshtein threshold, and quality-weighted consensus sequences were built per RNA molecule. Non-functional sequences were filtered out, along with any lower-count sequence sitting one edit away from another sequence. Barcode sub-clusters with fewer than 20% of the maximum read count were removed, based on fitting two negative binomial distributions. Through fastp at Q25 and MiXCR, TCRdb rebuilt clones from the public reads, retaining in-frame beta chains. Records with the same CDR3 protein are collapsed into one entry carrying the most frequent genes and DNA. The authors' filters were not applied to this entry. Here the sample has around 470,000 distinct CDR3 sequences; roughly 26% occur a single time. The ten largest account for approximately 0.76% of the sample.

What the authors observed across the whole study: In CMV-specific effector cells, over 97% of molecules were held by clones above 20 RNA copies, whereas under 1% of molecules were held by such clones in naive cells. The naive libraries included spiked-in Jurkat TCR RNA (around 9 copies' worth), and this RNA is not part of the donor repertoire. Modeling estimated 3 to 3.5 recovered TCR RNA copies per cell, compared with about 10 by digital PCR, which implies about 32% capture efficiency. Even against a background of about 960,000 naive CD8 T cells, spiked-in Jurkat TCR RNA amounting to a single cell's worth was reported to be detectable. When barcode sub-clustering was left out, chimeric consensus sequences inflated TCR diversity, with chimeras reaching as high as 47%. The sizes of highly expanded clones could end up underestimated when identical TCR molecules share a barcode.

Libraries of naive CD8 T cells were generated from roughly 21,000 to 960,000 sorted cells, with 10%, 30% or 50% of the purified RNA used. Naive CD8 T cells, defined as CD8+CD4-CCR7+CD45RA+, were FACS-sorted into RLT Plus buffer on a BD FACSAria II. Detection sensitivity was tested by spiking Jurkat RNA equal to 9 to 10 TCR copies' worth into samples containing roughly 17,000-1,000,000 naive CD8 T cells. CD8 T cells were enriched with RosetteSep CD8+ T Cell Enrichment Cocktail and Ficoll-Paque, followed by ACK red cell lysis. This clonotype showed up just a few times. This clone's antigen is unknown. Base quality data are lacking; no much larger clone is found one base away.

The source material was naive CD8+ T cells from blood, with Jurkat cell RNA spiked in. Per the publication, the cell subset or site label means: FACS-sorted CD8+CD4-CCR7+CD45RA+ naive T cells. The rearranged chain carries TRBV21-1 and TRBJ2-2; the tabulated D call, TRBD2, remains unverified against the DNA. TRBV21-1 is a listed pseudogene. The clonotype was recovered from a human donor in good health. Some libraries in this study had Jurkat cell RNA spiked in. The CDR3 reads as follows: CASHQREGDTGELFF. The DNA is TGTGCCAGCCATCAAAGGGAGGGAGACACCGGGGAGCTGTTTTTT.